The table lists the clone carrying this TCR beta chain with a few counts. Antigen specificity is unknown. The data belong to a study of T cells after yellow fever vaccination. Study-wide findings and caveats: The presence of abundant clonotypes contaminating from the bulk population was possible in FACS-sorted repertoires. Peaking on day 5 versus 15, the secondary response was faster but weaker. Most primary-vaccination clones reappeared after the booster (about 95% CD4, approximately 88% CD8).

Germline V gives CDR1 DFQATT, CDR2 SNEGSKA (reference sequence). This CDR3 spans 13 amino acids. V lost 5 bases and J lost 5, with 13 bases in between. 5'RACE template switching generated TCR cDNA, adding a universal primer site and UMIs. TCRdb reprocessed the 5' RACE reads via MiXCR and lists one record per CDR3 protein. The sample carries about 550,000 distinct CDR3 sequences, over 15% recorded once. This receptor was obtained from a young man who received the YFV17D yellow fever vaccine. This rearrangement joins TRBV20-1 to TRBJ2-1; D remains unclear. The sample here was PBMCs, taken 15 days after the yellow fever booster vaccination. The CDR3 protein is CSAHTPPDNEQFF. CDR3 DNA sequence: TGCAGTGCTCATACTCCCCCTGACAATGAGCAGTTCTTC.